This TCR beta chain originates from a study of T cell clonality in common variable immunodeficiency. Findings of the study overall: Links between repertoire features and CVID complications were heterogeneity-limited. CVID subjects shared fewer TCRbeta clones than healthy controls did. Reportedly, TCR beta sequences from common variable immunodeficiency showed fewer deletions and N-nucleotide insertions. What drives increased CVID clonality needs T cell subpopulation sequencing.

CDR1 DFQATT and CDR2 SNEGSKA come from the germline V gene (reference sequence). Trimming removed 5 bases from V and 5 bases from J; junction bases left unmatched: 13. This CDR3 comprises 15 residues. Using immunoSEQ multiplex PCR, the repertoire was profiled, and TCRdb retains in-frame clones only, with some absent. The profile covers tens of thousands of clones, none occurring a single time. The table lists this clone with many counts. Its antigen remains unknown. The CDR3 extends 3 residues past the end of the read, so its final part is completed from the germline J gene. The gene calls are TRBV20-1 and TRBJ2-3; 7 nucleotides align to TRBD2. Specimen: peripheral blood mononuclear cells. This TCR came from a person aged 18-69 years in good health. The CDR3 DNA, read in part, is TGCAGTGCTCGGGGGAGCGGGAACCGGAGAGATACG. This gives the protein CSARGSGNRRDT. The full CDR3 sequence reads CSARGSGNRRDTQYF.